The subject of this entry is one TCR beta chain. Trimming pared 8 bases from V and 4 bases from J, leaving 13 bases between. There are 13 residues in the CDR3. Germline V CDR1 and CDR2: LNHDA, SQIVND (reference sequence). Treatment meaning: roughly 19 received Ad26.COV2.S at low or high dose, single or two shots; about 5 received placebo; per-sample allocation not given. Collection of the samples took place on day 63 after the first injection of vaccine or placebo. Profiled with immunoSEQ multiplex PCR; TCRdb holds only in-frame clones, not every one. The sample contains about 400,000 clones, around 89% of which appear only once. The data were taken from a study of Ad26.COV2.S vaccination and SARS-CoV-2 variants.

Specimen: peripheral blood, collected in a trial of Ad26.COV2.S vaccine versus placebo. This TCR was sampled from a person between 18 and 59 years old who received the Ad26.COV2.S COVID-19 vaccine or a placebo. This sequence joins TRBV19 and TRBJ2-3; perhaps D is TRBD1 or TRBD2 (5 bases each). In nucleotides, the CDR3 is TGTGCCAGTGGGGACCGAGCGTCAGATACGCAGTATTTT. Encoded protein: CASGDRASDTQYF. The whole variable domain, filled in from reference TRBV19 and TRBJ2-3, reads DGGITQSPKYLFRKEGQNVTLSCEQNLNHDAMYWYRQDPGQGLRLIYYSQIVNDFQKGDIAEGYSVSREKKESFPLTVTSAQKNPTAFYLCASGDRASDTQYFGPGTRLTVL.